This is a list of T cell receptor beta chains from one sample in a study of T cells in Graves' hyperthyroidism and ophthalmopathy. TCRdb processed the multiplex PCR reads anew with MiXCR; each CDR3 protein has one entry. The sample has 550,000 to 650,000 distinct CDR3 sequences, around 13% seen once. The specimen was blood. These receptors were collected from a woman aged 40 to 50 with Graves' hyperthyroidism. Each CDR3 is given without its conserved first and last residue. Each record gives: CDR3 length, V gene, J gene, D gene, clone size, CDR3 protein. The D gene is left open where the match is weak. A clone size is listed for some rows: how often the clone was seen (once, few, many), or a class if it is expanded.

>13|TRBV7-2|TRBJ2-5|TRBD2|NA
ASSLGGLAEETQY
>12|TRBV11-1|TRBJ2-3|NA|many
ASSLVEVTDTQY
>15|TRBV5-1|TRBJ2-7|NA|many
ASSPRDPISNHYEQY
>13|TRBV5-1|TRBJ2-7|TRBD2|many
ASSLGTSGTYEQY
>11|TRBV2|TRBJ2-7|TRBD2|many
ASRAGVGEEQY
>12|TRBV3-1|TRBJ2-7|NA|NA
ASSIQAQTYEQY
>12|TRBV10-3|TRBJ2-3|NA|few
AISESGSTDTQY
>11|TRBV12-3/TRBV12-4|TRBJ2-3|NA|many
ASGWRNTDTQY
>11|TRBV20-1|TRBJ1-6|NA|many
SAFVGGLSPLH
>13|TRBV12-3/TRBV12-4|TRBJ2-1|TRBD2|many
ASSGPGTSGGEQF
>12|TRBV28|TRBJ2-1|NA|many
ASSLPGGRDEQF
>9|TRBV29-1|TRBJ1-1|NA|NA
SVDLLFSTF
>12|TRBV2|TRBJ2-2|NA|many
ASSELRDTGELF
>13|TRBV7-9|TRBJ2-2|TRBD1|few
ASSPTGGGTGELF
>11|TRBV20-1|TRBJ1-2|NA|few
SASSSRGFGYT
>12|TRBV5-1|TRBJ1-1|TRBD1|NA
ASSPGQARTEAF
>11|TRBV6-1|TRBJ2-5|NA|few
ASRGSGQETQY
>11|TRBV7-9|TRBJ1-2|NA|many
ASSQGADYGYT
>16|TRBV20-1|TRBJ1-5|TRBD1|NA
SASTPPGTAYSNQPQH
>12|TRBV18|TRBJ1-1|NA|NA
ASSPKEGSTEAF
>12|TRBV20-1|TRBJ2-3|NA|many
SARDGLHTDTQY
>10|TRBV6-1|TRBJ1-2|NA|few
ASSRAAGGYT
>10|TRBV3-1|TRBJ2-1|NA|many
ASSISGNEQF
>14|TRBV7-9|TRBJ2-7|TRBD1|many
ASSGELGQDPYEQY
>14|TRBV28|TRBJ2-1|TRBD2|few
ASSNELASFYNEQF
>13|TRBV27|TRBJ2-1|TRBD2|NA
ASSYQREFYNEQF
>12|TRBV4-1|TRBJ1-2|NA|NA
ASSLDDRTYGYT
>12|TRBV27|TRBJ2-7|TRBD2|few
ASSSLAGPYEQY
>12|TRBV4-2|TRBJ2-7|NA|few
ASSQVGLSGEQY
>12|TRBV28|TRBJ2-7|TRBD1|many
ASSWAGGVYEQY
>10|TRBV10-2|TRBJ2-7|TRBD1|many
ASSDPGGRQY
>12|TRBV30|TRBJ2-3|NA|few
AWSVSRGADTQY
>12|TRBV30|TRBJ1-5|NA|many
AWSSGANNQPQH
>14|TRBV7-3|TRBJ1-2|TRBD1|many
ASSLTTTGGDYGYT
>14|TRBV19|TRBJ2-2|NA|few
ASSMWRAPDTGELF
>9|TRBV28|TRBJ2-3|NA|many
ASSFFDTQY
>12|TRBV11-2|TRBJ2-3|TRBD1|many
ASSFGTGGYTQY
>10|TRBV20-1|TRBJ2-4|NA|NA
SAILAKNIQH
>13|TRBV12-3/TRBV12-4|TRBJ1-2|TRBD1|NA
ASSTGTGGLFGYT
>13|TRBV11-2|TRBJ2-7|TRBD1|many
ASSLDWDRGYEQY
>14|TRBV5-8|TRBJ2-2|NA|NA
ASSLGIAVDTGELF
>12|TRBV11-2|TRBJ1-2|NA|NA
ASELDLTRIGYT
>12|TRBV3-1|TRBJ1-2|NA|many
ASSQEGRSYGYT
>13|TRBV7-2|TRBJ1-2|TRBD1|many
ASSSPGQGADGYT
>15|TRBV28|TRBJ1-5|NA|many
ASSGNSGVFSNQPQH
>12|TRBV28|TRBJ2-7|TRBD2|many
ASRTSGKGYEQY